This TCR beta chain was observed in a study of OX40 agonist ivuxolimab in advanced cancers. On the study more broadly: Patients were treated with ivuxolimab, an agonistic anti-OX40 (CD134) antibody. Partial responses occurred in three patients (one hepatocellular carcinoma, two cutaneous melanoma).

Germline V lookup: CDR1 MDHEN, CDR2 SYDVKM. The V segment lost 8 bases and the J segment 2 bases; nucleotides outside the gene matches: 2. The CDR3 length is 14 residues. People who had autoimmune disease history or systemic immunosuppression were excluded. Generated by immunoSEQ multiplex PCR, the TCRdb table keeps only in-frame clones and is missing some. The data contain 15,000 to 20,000 clones, about four fifths of them singletons. The source was CD4+ or CD8+ T cells sorted from blood, collected in a trial of the OX40 agonist ivuxolimab. The chain combines TRBV28 with TRBJ2-3; 12 bases agree with TRBD2. This TCR was sampled from an adult with an advanced solid tumor such as melanoma, head and neck, liver or kidney cancer. The CDR3 region is CASRTSGDTDTQYF. The CDR3 nucleotides are TGTGCCAGCCGGACTAGCGGGGACACAGATACGCAGTATTTT.